Presented here are 8 T cell receptor beta chains from one specimen sequenced in a study of blood T cell repertoires in COVID-19. Produced via immunoSEQ multiplex PCR; TCRdb's table is partial and in-frame only. This table holds around 440,000 clones, 70% to 90% found once. Sequencing was done on a sample of peripheral blood. These receptors all stem from a woman between 45 and 60 years old with COVID-19, enrolled during active disease.

The V gene is TRBV24-1, the J gene TRBJ2-7; TRBD2 agrees at 7 bases. This CDR3 region has 11 residues. Germline assignment: CDR1 KGHDR and CDR2 SFDVKD. J was trimmed by 7 bases and V by 8 bases; bases with no gene match: 4. The CDR3 DNA is TGTGCCACCACCAAGCGGGGTGAGCAGTACTTC. This translates into CATTKRGEQYF.

The chain carries TRBV30 and TRBJ2-7, with 8 bases lining up with TRBD2. CDR3 length equals 16 residues. Germline V gives CDR1 GTSNPN, CDR2 SVGIG (reference sequence). V lost 0 bases, J lost 4 bases, and 11 bases stayed unmatched. As DNA, the CDR3 is TGTGCCTGGAGTGTAGGTTGGGGGGGCGGGAGGTACGAGCAGTACTTC. It yields the protein CAWSVGWGGGRYEQYF.

The CDR3: CASSFDSHGYTF. CDR3 in DNA: TGTGCCAGCAGCTTCGACAGCCATGGCTACACCTTC. The chain links TRBV5-4 to TRBJ1-2; the D gene is possibly TRBD1 (5 bases). This CDR3 has 12 residues. Germline loops: CDR1 SGHNT, CDR2 YYREEE (reference sequence). V was shortened by 2 bases and J by 6 bases, with 8 bases between the two germline ends. The full variable domain, with the rest looked up from reference TRBV5-4 and TRBJ1-2, is ETGVTQSPTHLIKTRGQQVTLRCSSQSGHNTVSWYQQALGQGPQFIFQYYREEENGRGNFPPRFSGLQFPNYSSELNVNALELDDSALYLCASSFDSHGYTFGSGTRLTVV.

The chain recombines TRBV11-2 with TRBJ1-1, with D possibly being TRBD1 (6 bases). The CDR3 runs to 12 residues. From germline, CDR1 is SGHAT and CDR2 FQNNGV. V was shortened by 0 bases and J by 11 bases, with 10 bases between the two germline ends. In DNA form, the CDR3 reads TGTGCCAGCAGCTTAGAATACAGGGTGGCTTTCTTT. This sequence encodes CASSLEYRVAFF.

The genes are TRBV30 and TRBJ2-5; 7 nucleotides match TRBD1. V shed 5 bases, J shed 3 bases, and the junction held 3 bases outside the gene matches. The CDR3 is 12 amino acids. Germline assignment: CDR1 GTSNPN and CDR2 SVGIG (reference sequence). The CDR3 protein is CAWDRAKETQYF. CDR3 nucleotide sequence: TGTGCCTGGGACAGGGCAAAAGAGACCCAGTACTTC.

CDR3 sequence (DNA): TGTGCCACCTTTGGAGGAGTTATGAACACTGAAGCTTTCTTT. Its protein is CATFGGVMNTEAFF. This chain links TRBV6-5 with TRBJ1-1; D is unresolved. The CDR3 runs to 14 residues. Looked up from germline, CDR1 is MNHEY and CDR2 is SVGAGI. Trimming removed 10 bases from V and 0 bases from J, with 15 bases in between.

J is TRBJ2-7 and V is TRBV29-1, with 7 bases matching TRBD1. The V segment lost 4 bases and the J segment 3 bases; nucleotides outside the gene matches: 6. The CDR3 runs to 13 residues. From germline, CDR1 is SQVTM and CDR2 ANQGSEA. CDR3 nucleotide sequence: TGCAGCGTTGGGGCAGGGGGACGCTACGAGCAGTACTTC. This translates into CSVGAGGRYEQYF.

This rearrangement joins TRBV24-1 to TRBJ2-1; D possibly corresponds to TRBD2 (7 bases). The CDR3 covers 13 residues. Trimming removed 9 bases from V and 5 bases from J, with 13 bases in between. Germline V gene data show CDR1 as KGHDR and CDR2 as SFDVKD. CDR3 loop: CATRGGGNNEQFF. The CDR3 DNA follows: TGTGCCACCCGGGGAGGGGGTAACAATGAGCAGTTCTTC.